Sequencing of this T cell receptor (beta chain) was carried out in a study of T cell changes during pregnancy in multiple sclerosis. Trimming removed 0 bases from V and 13 bases from J, with 13 bases in between. Per the germline V gene, CDR1 is SGHTA and CDR2 is FQGNSA. This CDR3 has 14 residues. TCRdb's copy holds only in-frame clones and misses some; the assay was immunoSEQ multiplex PCR. The sample yields approximately 29,000 clones, roughly 87% seen once. V usage is TRBV7-2 and J usage is TRBJ1-6; TRBD1 might be the D (5 bases). This receptor was obtained from a female donor with multiple sclerosis, enrolled in a pregnancy study. Specimen: CD4+ T cells from peripheral blood mononuclear cells, collected in the second trimester of pregnancy. The CDR3 nucleotides read TGTGCCAGCAGCTTAGCGCTCAGGGCTTATCCCCTCCACTTT. This translates into CASSLALRAYPLHF.